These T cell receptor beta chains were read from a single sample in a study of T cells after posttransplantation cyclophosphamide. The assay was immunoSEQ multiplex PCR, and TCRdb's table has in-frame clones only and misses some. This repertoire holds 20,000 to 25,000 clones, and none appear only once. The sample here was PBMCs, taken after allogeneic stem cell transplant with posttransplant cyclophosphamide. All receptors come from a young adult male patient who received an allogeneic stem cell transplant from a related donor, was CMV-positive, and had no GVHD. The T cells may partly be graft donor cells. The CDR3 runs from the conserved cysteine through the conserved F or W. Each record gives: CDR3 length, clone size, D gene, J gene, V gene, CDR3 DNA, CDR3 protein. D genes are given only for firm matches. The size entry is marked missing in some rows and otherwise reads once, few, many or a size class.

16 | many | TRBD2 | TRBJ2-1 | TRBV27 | TGTGCCAGCAGTTTATTGCCCAGCGGGACTTACAATGAGCAGTTCTTC | CASSLLPSGTYNEQFF
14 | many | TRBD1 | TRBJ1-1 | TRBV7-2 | TGTGCCAGCAGTTTCGACAGGGTGAGGACTGAAGCTTTCTTT | CASSFDRVRTEAFF
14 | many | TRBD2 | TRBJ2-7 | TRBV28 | TGTGCCAGCAGGGAGGCGGGAGTCATCTACGAGCAGTACTTC | CASREAGVIYEQYF
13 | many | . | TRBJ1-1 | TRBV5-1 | TGCGCCAGCAGCTTGACAGGGCCCTTTGAAGCTTTCTTT | CASSLTGPFEAFF
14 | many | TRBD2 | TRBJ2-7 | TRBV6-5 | TGTGCCAGCAAATCGATCAGAGCGGGGGCCGAGCAGTACTTC | CASKSIRAGAEQYF
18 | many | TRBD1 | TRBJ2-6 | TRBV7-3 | TGTGCCAGCAGCTCCGGGACAGGTCTTAGCTCTGGGGCCAACGTCCTGACTTTC | CASSSGTGLSSGANVLTF
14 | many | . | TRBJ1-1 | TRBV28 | TGTGCCAGCAGTTTACCCCGCAGGGACACTGAAGCTTTCTTT | CASSLPRRDTEAFF
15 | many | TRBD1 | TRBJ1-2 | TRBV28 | TGTGCCAGCAGGTCCGGACAGGGCGGGAGCTATGGCTACACCTTC | CASRSGQGGSYGYTF
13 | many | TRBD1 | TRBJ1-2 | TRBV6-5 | TGTGCCAGCAGTTACACCAGACAGGGGGCTCACACCTTC | CASSYTRQGAHTF
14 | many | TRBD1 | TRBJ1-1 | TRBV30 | TGTGCCTGGACCATGACAGGGGCGAGCACTGAAGCTTTCTTT | CAWTMTGASTEAFF
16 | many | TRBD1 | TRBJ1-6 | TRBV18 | TGTGCCAGCTCACCCGACAGGGATCGTCGGAATTCACCCCTCCACTTT | CASSPDRDRRNSPLHF
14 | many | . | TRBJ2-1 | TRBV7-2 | TGTGCCAGCAGCCCCGGCGGGGCTTACAATGAGCAGTTCTTC | CASSPGGAYNEQFF
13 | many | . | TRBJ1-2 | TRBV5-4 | TGTGCCAGCAGCGGGAGGGGACCCGGGGGCTACACCTTC | CASSGRGPGGYTF
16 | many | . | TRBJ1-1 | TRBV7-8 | TGTGCCAGCAGCTCCGGAACCAGGGGCAGGAACACTGAAGCTTTCTTT | CASSSGTRGRNTEAFF
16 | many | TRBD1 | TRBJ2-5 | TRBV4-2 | TGTGCCAGCAGCCAAGATCTAAAGGGGGCCCAAGAGACCCAGTACTTC | CASSQDLKGAQETQYF
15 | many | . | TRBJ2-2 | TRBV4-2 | TGTGCCAGCAGCCAACCAGAAGTGAACACCGGGGAGCTGTTTTTT | CASSQPEVNTGELFF
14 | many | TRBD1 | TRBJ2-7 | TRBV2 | TGTGCCAGCAGCTCGCAGGGGGCTGTCTACGAGCAGTACTTC | CASSSQGAVYEQYF
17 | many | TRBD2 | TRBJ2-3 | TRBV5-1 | TGCGCCAGCAGCTTGTTGTCTACTAGCGGCCGCACAGATACGCAGTATTTT | CASSLLSTSGRTDTQYF
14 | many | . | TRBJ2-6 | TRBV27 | TGTGCCAGCAGTTTATTAGCTGGGGCCAACGTCCTGACTTTC | CASSLLAGANVLTF
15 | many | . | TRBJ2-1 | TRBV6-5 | TGTGCCAGCAGTTACTCCGGACGGACCGGGGGTGAGCAGTTCTTC | CASSYSGRTGGEQFF
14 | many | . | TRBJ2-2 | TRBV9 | TGTGCCAGCAGCGTACCCAGGGACACCGGGGAGCTGTTTTTT | CASSVPRDTGELFF
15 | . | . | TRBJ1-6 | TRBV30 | TGTGCCTGGAGTGGGCAGGGCCAATTCGCCTTGCCCCTCCACTTT | CAWSGQGQFALPLHF
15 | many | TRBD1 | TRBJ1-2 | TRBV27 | TGTGCCAGCAGTCCACTACCTACAGGGGTGCGTGGCTACACCTTC | CASSPLPTGVRGYTF
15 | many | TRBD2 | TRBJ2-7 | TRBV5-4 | TGTGCCAGCAGCTTGTTTGGCGGGGGGGATTACGAGCAGTACTTC | CASSLFGGGDYEQYF
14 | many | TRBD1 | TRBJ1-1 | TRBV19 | TGTGCCAGTAGATCTCGCACAGGGGTTACTGAAGCTTTCTTT | CASRSRTGVTEAFF
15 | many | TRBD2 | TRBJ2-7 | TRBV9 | TGTGCCAGCAGCGTAGGTAATAGCGGGGGGTACGAGCAGTACTTC | CASSVGNSGGYEQYF
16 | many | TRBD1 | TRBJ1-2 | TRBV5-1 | TGCGCCAGCAGCTTTACAGGACAGGGAACCCTCTATGGCTACACCTTC | CASSFTGQGTLYGYTF
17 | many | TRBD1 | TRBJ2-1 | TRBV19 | TGTGCCAGTAGTACCACCTGGACAGGGCGAGGGCGGAATGAGCAGTTCTTC | CASSTTWTGRGRNEQFF
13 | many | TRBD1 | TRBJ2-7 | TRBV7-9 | TGTGCCAGCAGCTCGACAGGGATCCACGAGCAGTACTTC | CASSSTGIHEQYF
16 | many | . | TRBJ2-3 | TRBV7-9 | TGTGCCAGCAGCTTAGAGGGGTGGCCCCCCACAGATACGCAGTATTTT | CASSLEGWPPTDTQYF
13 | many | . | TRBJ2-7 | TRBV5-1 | TGCGCCAGCAGCTTGGCAGGATTCCTCGAGCAGTACTTC | CASSLAGFLEQYF
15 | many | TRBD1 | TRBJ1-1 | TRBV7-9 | TGTGCCGGAACACAGGGGGCCTCTATGAACACTGAAGCTTTCTTT | CAGTQGASMNTEAFF
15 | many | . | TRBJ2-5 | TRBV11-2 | TGTGCCAGCAGCCTCCTAGGACAGATCCAAGAGACCCAGTACTTC | CASSLLGQIQETQYF
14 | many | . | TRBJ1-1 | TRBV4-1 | TGCGCCAGCAGCCTGGGGGGACCGGGGGCTGAAGCTTTCTTT | CASSLGGPGAEAFF
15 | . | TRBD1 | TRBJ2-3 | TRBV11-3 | TGTGCCAGCAGCTTTGGGACAGGGGACACGGATACGCAGTATTTT | CASSFGTGDTDTQYF
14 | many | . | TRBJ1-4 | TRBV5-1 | TGCGCCAGCAGCCCCGGCAGGGGTAGTGAAAAACTGTTTTTT | CASSPGRGSEKLFF
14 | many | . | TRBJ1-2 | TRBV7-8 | TGTGCCAGCAGCTTAGCGCAGGGCGTGGATGGCTACACCTTC | CASSLAQGVDGYTF
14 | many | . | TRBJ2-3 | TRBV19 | TGTGCCAGTAGTGATCCGACTAGCACAGATACGCAGTATTTT | CASSDPTSTDTQYF
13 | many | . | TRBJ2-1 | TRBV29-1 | TGCAGCGTTGAAGATGACAGAAAGGTCGAGCAGTTCTTC | CSVEDDRKVEQFF
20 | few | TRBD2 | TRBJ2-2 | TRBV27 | TGTGCCAGCAGCTTCCGTTGGCGGGGGGGCCTTTATTTGAACACCGGGGAGCTGTTTTTT | CASSFRWRGGLYLNTGELFF
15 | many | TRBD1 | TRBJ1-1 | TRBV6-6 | TGTGCCACCCGGGACAGGGGGTGGGTGGACACTGAAGCTTTCTTT | CATRDRGWVDTEAFF
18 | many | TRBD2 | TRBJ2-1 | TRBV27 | TGTGCCAGCAGTTCCCGCGGGACTAGCGGGATCTCCTACAATGAGCAGTTCTTC | CASSSRGTSGISYNEQFF
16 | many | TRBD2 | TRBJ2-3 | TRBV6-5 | TGTGCCAGCAGTTTACTAGCGGGGGGCATCACAGATACGCAGTATTTT | CASSLLAGGITDTQYF
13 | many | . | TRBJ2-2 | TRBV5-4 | TGTGCCAGCAGCTTGTGGGCCACCGGGGAGCTGTTTTTT | CASSLWATGELFF
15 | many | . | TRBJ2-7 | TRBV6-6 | TGTGCCAGCAGCATGAGGGACTCCGCTTCCCACGAGCAGTACTTC | CASSMRDSASHEQYF
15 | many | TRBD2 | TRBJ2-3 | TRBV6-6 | TGTGCCAGCAGTTACCGGCGGGGGTTCACAGATACGCAGTATTTT | CASSYRRGFTDTQYF
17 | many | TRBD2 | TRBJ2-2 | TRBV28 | TGTGCCAGCCGCACCCAAACTAGCGGGAGCTACACCGGGGAGCTGTTTTTT | CASRTQTSGSYTGELFF
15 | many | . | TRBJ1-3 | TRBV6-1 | TGTGCCAGCAGTGAACAGGGTTACTCTGGAAACACCATATATTTT | CASSEQGYSGNTIYF
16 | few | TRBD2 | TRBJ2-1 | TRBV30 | TGTGCCTGGAGCGTCAGACTAGCGGGGGCCCCGGGGGAGCAGTTCTTC | CAWSVRLAGAPGEQFF
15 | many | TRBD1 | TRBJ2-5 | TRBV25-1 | TGTGCCAGCAGTGATCCGATGGGACAGGGTGGGACCCAGTACTTC | CASSDPMGQGGTQYF
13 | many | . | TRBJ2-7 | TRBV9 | TGTGCCAGCAGCGGACTGACTAGCTACGAGCAGTACTTC | CASSGLTSYEQYF
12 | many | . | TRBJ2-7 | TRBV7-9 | TGTGCCAGCAGCTTGATAGCGGTGGAGCAGTACTTC | CASSLIAVEQYF
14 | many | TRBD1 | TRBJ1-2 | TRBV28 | TGTGCCAGCAGTCCCGACAGGGTCAGGCATGGCTACACCTTC | CASSPDRVRHGYTF
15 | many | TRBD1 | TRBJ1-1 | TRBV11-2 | TGTGCCAGCAGGCCCGGACAGGGATTGAACACTGAAGCTTTCTTT | CASRPGQGLNTEAFF
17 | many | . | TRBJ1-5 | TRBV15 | TGTGCCACCAGCAGGGGAGGGGAGGGTATCGGCAATCAGCCCCAGCATTTT | CATSRGGEGIGNQPQHF